This passage covers 26 T cell receptor beta chains from one sample sequenced in a study of shared clonotypes between healthy human individuals. Sequenced by immunoSEQ multiplex PCR; TCRdb stores in-frame clones only, minus some. This table has roughly 770,000 clones, 96% appearing once. Only CD45RO-negative cells positively selected for CCR7 counted as naive CD8 cells, so terminally differentiated effector memory CD45RA+ cells were excluded. The material sequenced was naive CD8+ T cells sorted from blood. These receptors came from a man between 25 and 39 years old in good health.

The V gene is TRBV5-1, the J gene TRBJ2-7; tentative D call: TRBD1 (6 bases). Germline V gene data show CDR1 as SGHRS and CDR2 as YFSETQ. Trimming removed 3 bases from V and 3 bases from J, with 10 bases in between. There are 13 residues in the CDR3. CDR3 in amino acids: CASSSRDNYEQYF. CDR3 DNA sequence: TGCGCCAGCAGCTCCCGGGACAACTACGAGCAGTACTTC. The variable domain in full, completed from reference TRBV5-1 and TRBJ2-7, reads KAGVTQTPRYLIKTRGQQVTLSCSPISGHRSVSWYQQTPGQGLQFLFEYFSETQRNKGNFPGRFSGRQFSNSRSEMNVSTLELGDSALYLCASSSRDNYEQYFGPGTRLTVT.

This clone was observed once. The chain joins TRBV4-3 to TRBJ2-1; 8 bases line up with TRBD2. Unmatched junction bases numbered 7, after V lost 0 bases and J lost 0 bases. CDR3 length: 18 residues. In germline, CDR1 is LGHNA, CDR2 YSLEER. The DNA of the CDR3 is TGCGCCAGCAGCCAAGATTTAGCGGGAAGCCTCTCCTACAATGAGCAGTTCTTC. Its protein product is CASSQDLAGSLSYNEQFF.

For this clone: Other DNA sequences of this sample code for an identical CDR3. The chain combines TRBV4-3 with TRBJ2-1; D gene uncertain. V lost 0 bases, J lost 0 bases, and 6 bases lay in between. The germline V gene has CDR1 LGHNA and CDR2 YSLEER. The CDR3 length is 15 residues. The CDR3: CASSQDLGSYNEQFF. CDR3 bases: TGCGCCAGCAGCCAAGATTTAGGCTCCTACAATGAGCAGTTCTTC.

Turning to this clone: Other DNA sequences in the sample encode the same CDR3. V usage is TRBV27 and J usage is TRBJ2-7, with D perhaps assigned TRBD1 or TRBD2 (5 bases each). The CDR3 contains 13 residues. V lost 5 bases, J lost 0 bases, and 8 bases lay in between. Germline CDR1 and CDR2: MNHEY and SMNVEV (reference sequence). CDR3 coding DNA: TGTGCCAGCAGTGTCGGGACCTCCTACGAGCAGTACTTC. Its translation: CASSVGTSYEQYF.

V usage is TRBV5-6 and J usage is TRBJ2-7; D is ambiguous. Per the germline V gene, CDR1 is SGHDT and CDR2 is YYEEEE. Trimming took 0 bases from V and 3 from J, leaving 10 bases between them. CDR3 length: 14 amino acids. The CDR3 region has the DNA TGTGCCAGCAGCTTGGCCGCCAGCAGCTACGAGCAGTACTTC. Its translation is CASSLAASSYEQYF.

The chain links TRBV11-2 to TRBJ2-3; 10 nucleotides match TRBD2. CDR1 is SGHAT and CDR2 is FQNNGV in the germline V gene. Trimming removed 4 bases from V and 1 base from J; junction bases left unmatched: 8. The CDR3 is made up of 17 amino acids. CDR3 in DNA: TGTGCCAGCAGCTCTGTCCCCGGGACTAGCGGCACAGATACGCAGTATTTT. Translation gives CASSSVPGTSGTDTQYF.

The rearrangement joins TRBV5-4 to TRBJ2-2, with D unresolved. With 4 bases removed from V and 2 bases from J, the gap between germline ends came to 9 bases. CDR3 length equals 14 residues. CDR1 is SGHNT, CDR2 YYREEE, per germline (reference sequence). Here the CDR3 DNA reads TGTGCCAGCAGCGAGAAGGAAAACACCGGGGAGCTGTTTTTT. It specifies CASSEKENTGELFF.

V is TRBV14 and J is TRBJ1-5; D is unclear. V shed 2 bases and J shed 0 bases, with 8 bases lying between them. The CDR3 covers 15 residues. Germline V gives CDR1 SGHDN, CDR2 FVKESK. CDR3 in amino acids: CASSQYEGSNQPQHF. CDR3 DNA sequence: TGTGCCAGCAGCCAATATGAGGGTAGCAATCAGCCCCAGCATTTT.

The chain carries TRBV4-1 and TRBJ2-7; D may correspond to TRBD1 or TRBD2 (5 bases each). The CDR3 has 15 residues. The ends were cut back, 3 bases at V and 5 bases at J, with 17 bases in the middle. Germline V gene data show CDR1 as MGHRA and CDR2 as YSYEKL. The CDR3 here is CASSQKGDGPDEQYF. The CDR3 DNA is TGCGCCAGCAGCCAGAAAGGGGACGGGCCCGACGAGCAGTACTTC.

This chain connects TRBV7-9 to TRBJ2-2; no clear D gene. The CDR3 is 13 residues long. The V gene's germline CDR1 is SEHNR and CDR2 FQNEAQ (reference sequence). The V and J ends lost 5 bases and 4 bases respectively, with 8 bases between them. The CDR3 region is CASSRKATGELFF. CDR3 DNA sequence: TGTGCCAGCAGCCGAAAAGCCACCGGGGAGCTGTTTTTT.

The rearrangement joins TRBV7-2 to TRBJ2-7, with unresolved D. V dropped 1 base and J dropped 4 bases, with 8 bases sitting between them. CDR3 length: 13 residues. CDR1 and CDR2 (germline): SGHTA, FQGNSA. The CDR3 spells CASSLGTLYEQYF. Here the CDR3 DNA reads TGTGCCAGCAGCTTAGGAACCCTTTACGAGCAGTACTTC.

This clone was picked up one time. This rearrangement joins TRBV27 to TRBJ2-7, with D possibly being TRBD2 (6 bases). The germline CDR1 and CDR2 sequences are MNHEY and SMNVEV (reference sequence). Trimming cost V 2 bases and J 3 bases, with 17 bases left between them. CDR3 size: 16 residues. The CDR3 region is CASSLRAERALYEQYF. The DNA of the CDR3 is TGTGCCAGCAGTTTAAGGGCCGAGCGGGCCCTCTACGAGCAGTACTTC.

The chain carries TRBV5-1 and TRBJ1-5; 8 nucleotides match TRBD1. V lost 4 bases, J lost 0 bases, and 3 bases stayed unmatched. Per the germline V gene, CDR1 is SGHRS and CDR2 is YFSETQ. The CDR3 loop spans 15 amino acids. This CDR3 is CASSTGQGSNQPQHF. For the CDR3, the DNA is TGCGCCAGCAGCACAGGACAGGGTAGCAATCAGCCCCAGCATTTT.

The chain couples TRBV4-3 to TRBJ2-1; 10 nucleotides line up with TRBD2. V dropped 3 bases and J dropped 9; count of bases not matched to a gene: 2. This CDR3 comprises 13 residues. Germline lookup yields CDR1 LGHNA and CDR2 YSLEER. The DNA for the CDR3 is TGCGCCAGCAGCCACGCTAGCGGGAGTGAGCAGTTCTTC. Translated: CASSHASGSEQFF.

V and J are TRBV7-9 and TRBJ1-1, with D possibly being TRBD1 (6 bases). The germline V gene has CDR1 SEHNR and CDR2 FQNEAQ (reference sequence). The CDR3 covers 15 residues. V lost 5 bases and J lost 1, with 14 bases in between. In nucleotides, the CDR3 is TGTGCCAGCAGCGAACAGGGAGTCCGGAACACTGAAGCTTTCTTT. Translating gives CASSEQGVRNTEAFF. The full variable domain, its missing parts supplied by reference TRBV7-9 and TRBJ1-1, is DTGVSQNPRHKITKRGQNVTFRCDPISEHNRLYWYRQTLGQGPEFLTYFQNEAQLEKSRLLSDRFSAERPKGSFSTLEIQRTEQGDSAMYLCASSEQGVRNTEAFFGQGTRLTVV.

The chain has TRBV30 and TRBJ2-7; 11 bases are shared with TRBD2. Germline V gene lookup returns CDR1 GTSNPN and CDR2 SVGIG (reference sequence). V trimming: 2 bases; J trimming: 0 bases; junction bases outside the gene matches: 9. The CDR3 sequence is 17 residues long. The CDR3 DNA sequence: TGTGCCTGGAGTTCGGGGCTAGCGGGAGGACTCTCCTACGAGCAGTACTTC. Its translation is CAWSSGLAGGLSYEQYF.

V gene TRBV5-5 combines with J gene TRBJ2-3, with a weak D call TRBD2 (5 bases). This CDR3 is built from 18 residues. V dropped 2 bases and J dropped 1 base, with 20 bases sitting between them. Germline V gene lookup returns CDR1 SGHKS and CDR2 YYEKEE (reference sequence). CDR3 in amino acids: CASSLSGIPPGGTDTQYF. CDR3 DNA sequence: TGTGCCAGCAGCTTATCCGGGATCCCCCCTGGGGGCACAGATACGCAGTATTTT. Full variable domain (outside the CDR3, taken from reference TRBV5-5 and TRBJ2-3): DAGVTQSPTHLIKTRGQQVTLRCSPISGHKSVSWYQQVLGQGPQFIFQYYEKEERGRGNFPDRFSARQFPNYSSELNVNALLLGDSALYLCASSLSGIPPGGTDTQYFGPGTRLTVL.

This chain connects TRBV28 to TRBJ2-2; unclear D gene. V lost 6 bases, J lost 0 bases, and 11 bases lay in between. Germline CDR1 and CDR2: MDHEN and SYDVKM. This CDR3 spans 15 amino acids. CDR3 nucleotides: TGTGCCAGCAGGTTAAGGGTAACGAACACCGGGGAGCTGTTTTTT. As protein: CASRLRVTNTGELFF.

The V and J genes are TRBV9 and TRBJ2-1, with 7 bases matching TRBD1. This CDR3 region has 16 residues. Germline-derived CDR1 and CDR2 are SGDLS and YYNGEE. The V and J ends lost 3 bases and 10 bases, in that order; junction bases with no gene match: 16. The CDR3 is CASSALSIGDSREQFF. Here the CDR3 DNA reads TGTGCCAGCAGCGCCCTATCGATAGGGGACAGCCGCGAGCAGTTCTTC.

The chain links TRBV11-2 to TRBJ2-3; no definite D call. This CDR3 has 12 residues. The germline V gene encodes CDR1 SGHAT and CDR2 FQNNGV. Trimming pared 1 base from V and 7 bases from J, leaving 6 bases between. CDR3 region: CASSLAPNTQYF. The DNA of the CDR3 is TGTGCCAGCAGCTTAGCCCCAAATACGCAGTATTTT.

The V call is TRBV13, the J call TRBJ2-1, with 9 nucleotides matching TRBD1. J gave up 2 bases and V 4 bases, and 6 bases lay outside the gene matches. CDR1 PRHDT and CDR2 FYEKMQ come from the germline V gene (reference sequence). The CDR3 covers 16 residues. Here the CDR3 DNA reads TGTGCCAGCAGCTCGTTGGGACAGGGTGCCTACAATGAGCAGTTCTTC. This encodes CASSSLGQGAYNEQFF.

V gene TRBV9 combines with J gene TRBJ2-7, with 9 bases fitting TRBD2. CDR1 and CDR2 from the germline V gene are SGDLS and YYNGEE. The CDR3 runs to 15 residues. The V gene end was trimmed by 0 bases and the J gene end by 7 bases; junction bases not matched to a gene: 8. In nucleotides, the CDR3 is TGTGCCAGCAGCGTAGAAGGTAGCGGGAGTTATGAGCAGTACTTC. This codes for CASSVEGSGSYEQYF.

The V gene is TRBV5-5, the J gene TRBJ1-1; D gene unclear. This CDR3 is built from 12 residues. Per the germline V gene, CDR1 is SGHKS and CDR2 is YYEKEE (reference sequence). V lost 4 bases to trimming and J lost 4 bases, with 8 bases between them. The CDR3 nucleotides read TGTGCCAGCAGCCCGAGGGCCACTGAAGCTTTCTTT. It specifies CASSPRATEAFF. Filled out from reference TRBV5-5 and TRBJ1-1, the complete variable domain reads DAGVTQSPTHLIKTRGQQVTLRCSPISGHKSVSWYQQVLGQGPQFIFQYYEKEERGRGNFPDRFSARQFPNYSSELNVNALLLGDSALYLCASSPRATEAFFGQGTRLTVV.

The chain joins TRBV4-2 to TRBJ2-7; 7 bases are shared with TRBD2. Trimming removed 1 base from V and 4 bases from J; junction bases left unmatched: 13. Germline V gene lookup returns CDR1 LGHNA and CDR2 YNFKEQ. The CDR3 spans 17 residues. CDR3 sequence: CASSQASVAGGSYEQYF. DNA for the CDR3: TGTGCCAGCAGCCAAGCTTCCGTAGCGGGCGGATCTTACGAGCAGTACTTC.

The chain is built from TRBV10-3 and TRBJ2-6, with unresolved D. V was shortened by 4 bases and J by 0 bases, with 7 bases between the two germline ends. CDR1 is ENHRY, CDR2 SYGVKD, per germline. The CDR3 consists of 15 residues. In DNA, the CDR3 is TGTGCCATCAGTGGAGTGGCCTCTGGGGCCAACGTCCTGACTTTC. Protein product: CAISGVASGANVLTF.

The gene calls are TRBV6-5 and TRBJ1-1; TRBD1 aligns across 8 bases. Germline lookup yields CDR1 MNHEY and CDR2 SVGAGI. The junction had 4 bases not matched to a gene; V was cut back by 4 bases and J by 3 bases. The CDR3 totals 14 residues. The CDR3 here is CASSFVTGDTEAFF. The CDR3 DNA sequence: TGTGCCAGCAGTTTTGTGACAGGGGACACTGAAGCTTTCTTT.